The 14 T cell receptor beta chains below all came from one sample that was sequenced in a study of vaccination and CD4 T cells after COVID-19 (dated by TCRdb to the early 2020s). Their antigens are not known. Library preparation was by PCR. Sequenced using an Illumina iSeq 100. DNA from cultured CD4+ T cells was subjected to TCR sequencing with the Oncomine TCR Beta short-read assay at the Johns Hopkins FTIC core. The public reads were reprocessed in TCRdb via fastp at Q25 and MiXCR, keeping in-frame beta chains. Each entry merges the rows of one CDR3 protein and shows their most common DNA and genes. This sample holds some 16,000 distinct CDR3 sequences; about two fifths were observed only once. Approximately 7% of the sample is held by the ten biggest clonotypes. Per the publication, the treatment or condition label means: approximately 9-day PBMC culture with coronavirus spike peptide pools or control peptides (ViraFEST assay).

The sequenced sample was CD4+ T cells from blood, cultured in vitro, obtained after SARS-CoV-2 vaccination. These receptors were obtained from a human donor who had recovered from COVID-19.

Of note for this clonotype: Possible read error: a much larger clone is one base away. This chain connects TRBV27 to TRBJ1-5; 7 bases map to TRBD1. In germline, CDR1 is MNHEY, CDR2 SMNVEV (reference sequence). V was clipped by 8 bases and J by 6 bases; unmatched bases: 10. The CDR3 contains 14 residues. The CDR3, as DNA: TGTGCCAGCTCCACTGACAGGGAATCTCAGCCCCAGCATTTT. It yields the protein CASSTDRESQPQHF.

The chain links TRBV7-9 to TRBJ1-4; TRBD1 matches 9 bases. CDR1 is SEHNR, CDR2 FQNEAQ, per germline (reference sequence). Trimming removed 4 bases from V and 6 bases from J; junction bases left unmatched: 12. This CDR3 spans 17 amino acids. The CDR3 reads CASSYNRGTGTHEKLFF. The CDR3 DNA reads TGTGCCAGCAGCTACAATCGGGGGACAGGGACGCATGAAAAACTGTTTTTT.

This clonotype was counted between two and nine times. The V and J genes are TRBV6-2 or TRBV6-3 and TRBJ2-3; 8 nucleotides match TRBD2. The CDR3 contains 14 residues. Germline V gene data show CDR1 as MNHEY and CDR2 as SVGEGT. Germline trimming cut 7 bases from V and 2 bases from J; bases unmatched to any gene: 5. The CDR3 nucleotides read TGTGCCAGCATCGAGCGGGGGTTCACAGATACGCAGTATTTT. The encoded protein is CASIERGFTDTQYF.

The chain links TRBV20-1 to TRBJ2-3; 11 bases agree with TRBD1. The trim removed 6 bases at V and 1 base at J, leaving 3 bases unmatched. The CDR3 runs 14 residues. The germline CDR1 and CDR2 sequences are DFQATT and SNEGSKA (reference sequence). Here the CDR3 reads CSARGQGGTDTQYF. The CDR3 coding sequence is TGCAGTGCCAGGGGACAGGGGGGCACAGATACGCAGTATTTT.

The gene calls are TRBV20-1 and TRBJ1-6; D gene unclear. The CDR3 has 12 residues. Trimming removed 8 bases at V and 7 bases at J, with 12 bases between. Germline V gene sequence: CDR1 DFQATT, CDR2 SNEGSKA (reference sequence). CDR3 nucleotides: TGCAGTTTCACCGTTGGAAATTCACCCCTCCACTTT. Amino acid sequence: CSFTVGNSPLHF.

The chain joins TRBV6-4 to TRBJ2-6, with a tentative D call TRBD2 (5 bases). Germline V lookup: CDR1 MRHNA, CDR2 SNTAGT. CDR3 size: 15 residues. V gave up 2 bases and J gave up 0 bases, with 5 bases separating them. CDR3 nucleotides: TGTGCCAGCAGTGACGACTACTCTGGGGCCAACGTCCTGACTTTC. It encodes CASSDDYSGANVLTF.

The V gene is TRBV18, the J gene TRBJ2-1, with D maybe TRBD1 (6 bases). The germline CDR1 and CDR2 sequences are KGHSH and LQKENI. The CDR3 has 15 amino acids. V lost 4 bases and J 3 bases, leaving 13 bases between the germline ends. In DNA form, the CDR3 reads TGTGCCAGCTCACGAGGGGGAGTTGGCTACAATGAGCAGTTCTTC. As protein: CASSRGGVGYNEQFF.

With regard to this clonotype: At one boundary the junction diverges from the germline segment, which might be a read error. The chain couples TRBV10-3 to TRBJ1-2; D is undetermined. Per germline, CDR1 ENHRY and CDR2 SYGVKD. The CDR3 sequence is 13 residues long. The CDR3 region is CAISEAIAYVYTF. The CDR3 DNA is TGTGCCATCAGTGAAGCCATCGCATATGTCTACACCTTC.

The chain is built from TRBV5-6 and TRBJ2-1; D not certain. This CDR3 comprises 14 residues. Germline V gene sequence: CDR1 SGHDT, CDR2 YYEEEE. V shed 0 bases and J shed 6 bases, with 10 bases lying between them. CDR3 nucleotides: TGTGCCAGCAGCTTGGGGGCGTTCTCCAATGAGCAGTTCTTC. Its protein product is CASSLGAFSNEQFF.

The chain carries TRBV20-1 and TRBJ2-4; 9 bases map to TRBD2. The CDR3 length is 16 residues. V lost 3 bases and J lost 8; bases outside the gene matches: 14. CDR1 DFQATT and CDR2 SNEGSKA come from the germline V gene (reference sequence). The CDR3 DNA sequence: TGCAGTGCTAGTCATCGACGGGGACTAGCTGTAGACATTCAGTACTTC. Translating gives CSASHRRGLAVDIQYF.

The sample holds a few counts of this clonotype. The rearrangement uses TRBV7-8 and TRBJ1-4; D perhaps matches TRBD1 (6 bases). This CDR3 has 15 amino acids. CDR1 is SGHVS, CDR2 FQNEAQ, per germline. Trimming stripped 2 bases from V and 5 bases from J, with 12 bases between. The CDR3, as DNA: TGTGCCAGCAGCTTAAACAGGGTTAAGAATGAAAAACTGTTTTTT. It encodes CASSLNRVKNEKLFF.

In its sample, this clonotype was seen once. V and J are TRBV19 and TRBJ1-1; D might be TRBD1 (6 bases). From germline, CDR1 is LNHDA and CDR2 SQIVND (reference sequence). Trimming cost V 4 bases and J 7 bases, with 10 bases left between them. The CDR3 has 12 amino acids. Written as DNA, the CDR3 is TGTGCCAGTAGTAGGGGACATTATGAAGCTTTCTTT. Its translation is CASSRGHYEAFF.

CDR3 in DNA: TGTGCCAGCAGCTTAACCCCGGGACAGGCTACGCAGTATTTT. This sequence encodes CASSLTPGQATQYF. The gene calls are TRBV11-2 and TRBJ2-3; 8 positions agree with TRBD1. CDR1 is SGHAT, CDR2 FQNNGV, per germline. The CDR3 has 14 amino acids. The V and J ends lost 2 bases and 8 bases, in that order; junction bases with no gene match: 6.

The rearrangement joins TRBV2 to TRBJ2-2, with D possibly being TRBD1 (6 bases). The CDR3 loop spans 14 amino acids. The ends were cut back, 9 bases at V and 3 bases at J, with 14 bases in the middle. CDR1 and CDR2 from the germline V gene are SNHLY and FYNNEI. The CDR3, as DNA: TGTGCCAGTAAACAGGGTTTCGACACCGGGGAGCTGTTTTTT. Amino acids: CASKQGFDTGELFF.